One and the same sample provided the 27 T cell receptor beta chains below, sequenced in a study of blood T cell repertoires in COVID-19. Assay: immunoSEQ multiplex PCR; the TCRdb copy retains only in-frame clones and omits some. Of some 28,000 clones listed, roughly 87% are singletons. The sequencing input was peripheral blood. These receptors came from a human donor in a cohort sampled during active COVID-19.

The V gene is TRBV19, the J gene TRBJ1-1, with TRBD1 matching 7 bases. CDR1 is LNHDA and CDR2 is SQIVND in the germline V gene (reference sequence). The CDR3 covers 14 residues. V lost 5 bases, J lost 2 bases, and 5 bases stayed unmatched. CDR3 DNA: TGTGCCAGTAGTCTACAGGGGTATAACACTGAAGCTTTCTTT. Encoded protein: CASSLQGYNTEAFF.

The genes are TRBV9 and TRBJ2-2; 10 nucleotides align to TRBD2. Germline loops: CDR1 SGDLS, CDR2 YYNGEE. With 2 bases clipped from V and 2 bases from J, the junction kept 3 bases outside the gene matches. The CDR3 length is 16 residues. The CDR3 protein is CASSVSGGINTGELFF. In DNA form, the CDR3 reads TGTGCCAGCAGCGTTAGCGGGGGGATTAACACCGGGGAGCTGTTTTTT.

This clone came up once. This rearrangement joins TRBV5-1 to TRBJ2-5; TRBD2 might be the D (6 bases). The germline V gene has CDR1 SGHRS and CDR2 YFSETQ. The CDR3 loop spans 14 amino acids. V lost 4 bases and J 4 bases, leaving 14 bases between the germline ends. In DNA form, the CDR3 reads TGCGCCAGCAGCCCCGGACTACGGGGAGAGACCCAGTACTTC. Its translation is CASSPGLRGETQYF.

The chain joins TRBV25-1 to TRBJ1-1; D is uncertain. Per the germline V gene, CDR1 is MGHDK and CDR2 is SYGVNS. V shed 3 bases and J shed 3 bases, with 8 bases lying between them. This CDR3 is 13 amino acids long. The CDR3 DNA is TGTGCCAGCAGTGAGGTGGCTTACACTGAAGCTTTCTTT. This codes for CASSEVAYTEAFF. Combining the CDR3 with reference TRBV25-1 and TRBJ1-1 gives the whole variable domain EADIYQTPRYLVIGTGKKITLECSQTMGHDKMYWYQQDPGMELHLIHYSYGVNSTEKGDLSSESTVSRIRTEHFPLTLESARPSHTSQYLCASSEVAYTEAFFGQGTRLTVV.

CDR3 region: CASSYSTGVRNYGYTF. The CDR3 DNA follows: TGTGCCAGCAGCTACTCGACAGGGGTGCGTAACTATGGCTACACCTTC. The chain carries TRBV7-9 and TRBJ1-2; 8 bases agree with TRBD1. CDR1 and CDR2 from the germline V gene are SEHNR and FQNEAQ (reference sequence). The junction had 8 bases not matched to a gene; V was cut back by 4 bases and J by 1 base. The CDR3 contains 16 residues.

The genes are TRBV5-4 and TRBJ1-2; possible D gene TRBD1, 5 bases. There are 15 residues in the CDR3. Germline V gives CDR1 SGHNT, CDR2 YYREEE (reference sequence). The V gene lost 5 bases and the J gene lost 6 bases, with 20 bases spanning the gap. CDR3 in amino acids: CASSSIYGGSDGYTF. The CDR3 DNA reads as TGTGCCAGCAGTTCCATCTACGGGGGGTCTGATGGCTACACCTTC.

V is TRBV6-5 and J is TRBJ2-7, with TRBD1 matching 8 bases. The CDR3 sequence is 13 residues long. Germline V gene sequence: CDR1 MNHEY, CDR2 SVGAGI. V was pared by 6 bases and J by 9 bases, with 10 bases of the junction left unmatched. As DNA, the CDR3 is TGTGCCAGCAGGCCGGGACAGGAGAAAGGGCAGTACTTC. Protein product: CASRPGQEKGQYF.

This clone was recorded only once. The J gene is TRBJ2-7, the V gene TRBV6-5; 9 bases are a match to TRBD1. The CDR3 totals 14 residues. Germline CDR1 MNHEY, CDR2 SVGAGI. V trimming: 6 bases; J trimming: 4 bases; junction bases outside the gene matches: 7. The CDR3 nucleotides read TGTGCCAGCAGCGCAACAGGGGGCGGATACGAGCAGTACTTC. Residues: CASSATGGGYEQYF.

The V and J genes are TRBV18 and TRBJ1-5; a possible D gene is TRBD1 (5 bases). Germline V lookup: CDR1 KGHSH, CDR2 LQKENI. The CDR3 is 14 amino acids. V was shortened by 6 bases and J by 4 bases, with 13 bases between the two germline ends. The CDR3, as DNA: TGTGCCAGCTCGCCCGGGGGGGGAAATCAGCCCCAGCATTTT. It codes for CASSPGGGNQPQHF.

The chain couples TRBV7-9 to TRBJ1-5; 8 nucleotides agree with TRBD1. CDR1 SEHNR and CDR2 FQNEAQ come from the germline V gene (reference sequence). This CDR3 comprises 16 residues. J gave up 5 bases and V 0 bases, and 6 bases lay outside the gene matches. CDR3 in amino acids: CASSLAQGAKHQPQHF. The CDR3 nucleotides are TGTGCCAGCAGCTTAGCGCAGGGGGCTAAGCATCAGCCCCAGCATTTT.

The rearrangement uses TRBV29-1 and TRBJ2-1; TRBD1 matches at 7 bases. Trimming at V came to 1 base and at J to 0 bases, leaving 9 bases not matched to a gene. Germline V gene lookup returns CDR1 SQVTM and CDR2 ANQGSEA. This CDR3 contains 17 residues. CDR3 sequence: CSVEGGFSGGSYNEQFF. DNA of the CDR3: TGCAGCGTTGAAGGTGGCTTCTCAGGGGGCTCCTACAATGAGCAGTTCTTC.

The chain employs TRBV2 and TRBJ2-1; TRBD1 agrees at 10 bases. Germline V gives CDR1 SNHLY, CDR2 FYNNEI. The V and J ends lost 11 bases and 4 bases, in that order; junction bases with no gene match: 5. The CDR3 loop spans 13 amino acids. Here the CDR3 DNA reads TGTGCCGTGGGGGGACAGGGGTACAATGAGCAGTTCTTC. Translated: CAVGGQGYNEQFF.

The chain employs TRBV29-1 and TRBJ1-2; D perhaps matches TRBD1 (6 bases). Deletions cut 4 bases from V and 0 bases from J, with 15 bases between. Germline lookup yields CDR1 SQVTM and CDR2 ANQGSEA. The CDR3 totals 15 residues. As DNA, the CDR3 is TGCAGCGTTGGAAACAGGGAAATAGCTAACTATGGCTACACCTTC. Encoded protein: CSVGNREIANYGYTF. Drawing the rest from reference TRBV29-1 and TRBJ1-2, the complete variable domain is SAVISQKPSRDICQRGTSLTIQCQVDSQVTMMFWYRQQPGQSLTLIATANQGSEATYESGFVIDKFPISRPNLTFSTLTVSNMSPEDSSIYLCSVGNREIANYGYTFGSGTRLTVV.

The chain combines TRBV2 with TRBJ2-7; a possible D gene is TRBD2 (6 bases). Trimming shortened V by 6 bases and J by 0 bases, and 12 bases separated the two germline ends. The CDR3 covers 14 residues. The V gene's germline CDR1 is SNHLY and CDR2 FYNNEI. CDR3 residues: CASRGGTGSYEQYF. CDR3 DNA sequence: TGTGCCAGCAGGGGCGGGACGGGCTCCTACGAGCAGTACTTC.

V gene TRBV12-3 or TRBV12-4 combines with J gene TRBJ2-1, with a weak D call TRBD2 (6 bases). V was trimmed by 1 base and J by 12 bases, leaving 10 bases between them. The CDR3 runs to 12 residues. The CDR3 DNA is TGTGCCAGCAGTTTAGGGGCCGGGGGGCAGTTCTTC. Translation: CASSLGAGGQFF.

On this clone: At one of its ends the junction is not consistent with the germline gene, which may arise from a read error. The CDR3 coding sequence is TGTGCCAGTAGTATTACAGGGATCGTGAAGACTGAAGCTTTCTTT. Protein: CASSITGIVKTEAFF. V usage is TRBV19 and J usage is TRBJ1-1; a possible D gene is TRBD1 (6 bases). The CDR3 contains 15 residues. Germline V gene data show CDR1 as LNHDA and CDR2 as SQIVND (reference sequence).

The V and J genes are TRBV7-8 and TRBJ1-5, with D hard to call. Per the germline V gene, CDR1 is SGHVS and CDR2 is FQNEAQ. The CDR3 has 16 amino acids. V shed 5 bases and J shed 0 bases, with 14 bases lying between them. CDR3 coding DNA: TGTGCCAGCAGCCCCCGGACGGGGAATAGCAATCAGCCCCAGCATTTT. It encodes CASSPRTGNSNQPQHF.

This sequence joins TRBV3-1 (or the pseudogene TRBV3-2) and TRBJ2-1; 9 bases line up with TRBD2. J lost 0 bases, V lost 6 bases, and 6 bases had no gene match. The CDR3 contains 16 residues. Per germline, CDR1 LGHDT and CDR2 YNNKEL (reference sequence). The CDR3 DNA sequence: TGTGCCAGCAGGGGAGCGGGAGGCTCCTCCTACAATGAGCAGTTCTTC. Its protein is CASRGAGGSSYNEQFF.

This clone appeared once. The J gene is TRBJ1-5, the V gene TRBV30; a possible D gene is TRBD1 (5 bases). The CDR3 sequence is 14 residues long. Germline V lookup: CDR1 GTSNPN, CDR2 SVGIG (reference sequence). V lost 3 bases to trimming and J lost 2 bases, with 11 bases between them. The CDR3 bases are TGTGCCTGGAGCCCGGGACTCGGCAATCAGCCCCAGCATTTT. Translating it yields CAWSPGLGNQPQHF.

V and J are TRBV18 and TRBJ1-4; 9 nucleotides match TRBD1. CDR1 is KGHSH, CDR2 LQKENI, per germline. The ends lost 3 bases at V and 4 bases at J; junction bases unmatched: 12. The CDR3 sequence is 18 residues long. Here the CDR3 DNA reads TGTGCCAGCTCACCCCTGGTAAGGACAGGGGTTTATAATGAAAAACTGTTTTTT. Its protein product is CASSPLVRTGVYNEKLFF.

The V call is TRBV23-1, the J call TRBJ1-6; TRBD1 might be the D (6 bases). TRBV23-1 is reported as an ORF; its role is uncertain. The CDR3 extends over 15 amino acids. V lost 9 bases and J 7 bases, leaving 19 bases between the germline ends. The CDR3 spells CASSSGGGYNSPLHF. The CDR3 bases are TGCGCCAGTTCGAGTGGGGGGGGCTACAATTCACCCCTCCACTTT.

The chain is built from TRBV19 and TRBJ1-5; 7 positions match TRBD1. Unmatched junction bases numbered 11, after V lost 6 bases and J lost 3 bases. The CDR3 covers 16 residues. Germline V gene lookup returns CDR1 LNHDA and CDR2 SQIVND (reference sequence). CDR3 bases: TGTGCCAGTAGCCCCCCGCCAGGGGGGCCCAATCAGCCCCAGCATTTT. Amino acids: CASSPPPGGPNQPQHF.

This clone has a single count. V is TRBV6-5 and J is TRBJ2-1, with 8 bases fitting TRBD2. Trimming removed 11 bases from V and 8 bases from J; junction bases left unmatched: 14. The CDR3 contains 14 residues. Germline V gene data show CDR1 as MNHEY and CDR2 as SVGAGI. CDR3 coding DNA: TGTGCCTCAGCACCCGGGACTAGTGTATATGAGCAGTTCTTC. This sequence encodes CASAPGTSVYEQFF.

This clone occurred a few times. The CDR3: CASSLALTSGGANEQFF. The CDR3 coding sequence is TGTGCCAGCAGCTTAGCTCTTACTAGCGGGGGGGCAAATGAGCAGTTCTTC. This sequence joins TRBV11-1 and TRBJ2-1, with 13 bases lining up with TRBD2. Losses at the gene ends were 0 bases for V and 7 bases for J; bases not matched to a gene: 6. Germline V gene sequence: CDR1 SGHAT, CDR2 FQDESV (reference sequence). The CDR3 spans 17 residues.

The table lists this clone with a count of one. The chain recombines TRBV2 with TRBJ2-7; 8 positions match TRBD2. The CDR3 extends over 11 amino acids. The junction had 5 bases not matched to a gene; V was cut back by 11 bases and J by 5 bases. Germline CDR1 reads SNHLY; CDR2 reads FYNNEI. CDR3: CAGGLVDEQYF. CDR3 DNA sequence: TGTGCCGGGGGACTAGTCGACGAGCAGTACTTC.

This clone was observed once. The V call is TRBV30, the J call TRBJ2-3, with TRBD1 matching 9 bases. In germline, CDR1 is GTSNPN, CDR2 SVGIG (reference sequence). The CDR3 has 16 residues. V was clipped by 3 bases and J by 2 bases; unmatched bases: 9. CDR3 loop: CAWSALTGGPTDTQYF. The CDR3 DNA is TGTGCCTGGAGCGCCCTCACAGGGGGCCCCACAGATACGCAGTATTTT.

Written as DNA, the CDR3 is TGCGCCAGCAACCCCGGGACAGGGCCCTTTGGCTACACCTTC. Translation: CASNPGTGPFGYTF. The chain uses TRBV10-1 and TRBJ1-2; TRBD1 agrees at 9 bases. Germline values: CDR1 WNHNN, CDR2 SYGVQD (reference sequence). Unmatched junction bases numbered 10, after V lost 7 bases and J lost 7 bases. This CDR3 comprises 14 residues.